The 5 T cell receptor beta chains below come from one sample, sequenced in a study of regulatory T cells in long-lasting Graves disease. Specified time point: newly diagnosed GD, antithyroid drugs for less than 3 months. The TCR library was prepared using RNA isolated from PBMCs. Assembly of TCR beta libraries relied on iRepertoire HTBI primers together with Arm-PCR of CDR3 regions. Via MiXCR, TCRdb re-called the multiplex PCR reads, giving one row per CDR3 protein. The repertoire consists of hundreds of thousands of distinct CDR3 sequences, with about 13% occurring once and the leading ten covering about 10%. The same data also contributed to another study, on T cells in Graves' hyperthyroidism and ophthalmopathy.

This specimen was peripheral blood mononuclear cells (PBMCs), taken at new diagnosis, from a patient treated with antithyroid drugs. The source is a man aged 25-45 years with Graves disease.

Ten or more counts support this clonotype. The gene calls are TRBV30 and TRBJ2-5, with 9 bases that match TRBD1. Germline loops: CDR1 GTSNPN, CDR2 SVGIG (reference sequence). The V and J ends lost 4 bases and 2 bases, in that order; junction bases with no gene match: 5. The CDR3 consists of 14 residues. CDR3 loop: CAWTGTGTQETQYF. DNA of the CDR3: TGTGCCTGGACCGGGACAGGGACACAAGAGACCCAGTACTTC.

This clonotype was seen repeatedly, ten times or more. The gene calls are TRBV6-1 and TRBJ2-5; TRBD2 matches 8 bases. Per the germline V gene, CDR1 is MNHNS and CDR2 is SASEGT. This CDR3 has 15 amino acids. V shed 8 bases and J 1 base; nucleotides not matched to a gene: 9. CDR3 in amino acids: CASGWAGGSQETQYF. The CDR3 nucleotides are TGTGCCAGCGGCTGGGCGGGAGGTTCCCAAGAGACCCAGTACTTC.

There are many counts of this clonotype. The rearrangement joins TRBV6-5 to TRBJ1-5; D is uncertain. V was shortened by 2 bases and J by 5 bases, with 4 bases between the two germline ends. CDR3 length: 12 residues. CDR1 and CDR2 (germline): MNHEY, SVGAGI. This CDR3 is CASSYADQPQHF. The CDR3 DNA follows: TGTGCCAGCAGTTACGCGGATCAGCCCCAGCATTTT.

This clonotype showed up just a few times. V and J are TRBV7-9 and TRBJ1-4, with 8 nucleotides matching TRBD1. The CDR3 has 17 amino acids. V was pared by 4 bases and J by 7 bases, with 14 bases of the junction left unmatched. Looked up from germline, CDR1 is SEHNR and CDR2 is FQNEAQ (reference sequence). The DNA of the CDR3 is TGTGCCAGCAGCTCGAATCCTCCGGACAGGGTGGCTGAAAAACTGTTTTTT. The encoded protein is CASSSNPPDRVAEKLFF.

This clonotype was detected ten times or more. CDR3: CSARVEGAGTEAFF. Written as DNA, the CDR3 is TGCAGTGCTAGAGTTGAGGGGGCGGGCACTGAAGCTTTCTTT. This chain connects TRBV20-1 to TRBJ1-1, with 7 nucleotides matching TRBD1. This CDR3 is 14 amino acids long. The germline CDR1 and CDR2 sequences are DFQATT and SNEGSKA (reference sequence). Unmatched junction bases numbered 6, after V lost 1 base and J lost 4 bases.